This is a list of T cell receptor beta chains from one sample in a study of tumor-infiltrating lymphocytes in oesophageal squamous cell carcinoma. One entry per CDR3 protein results from TCRdb running MiXCR on the PCR reads. The data contain 18,000 or so distinct CDR3 sequences, around two fifths of them singletons. Sample: esophageal tumor tissue. Receptor source: a male donor with esophageal squamous cell carcinoma. CDR3s include the opening cysteine and the closing phenylalanine or tryptophan. D genes are given only for firm matches. Part of the rows lack a size; the others show once, few, many or a class for expanded clones.

V gene,J gene,clone size,D gene,CDR3 DNA,CDR3 protein
TRBV29-1,TRBJ1-1,few,-,TGCAGCACCGGTGAGCCGAACACTGAAGCTTTCTTT,CSTGEPNTEAFF
TRBV27,TRBJ2-5,many,-,TGTGCCAGCAGTTTTACCGGAGGGACCCAGTACTTC,CASSFTGGTQYF
TRBV7-4,TRBJ2-7,-,-,TGTGCCAGCAGCTTACAGACCTATGAGCAGTACTTC,CASSLQTYEQYF
TRBV5-1,TRBJ2-3,few,-,TGCGCCAGCAGTACCGGCGGGGTGGGCACAGATACGCAGTATTTT,CASSTGGVGTDTQYF
TRBV7-4,TRBJ2-7,medium-sized,TRBD1,TGTGCCAGCAGCCCGAGACAGGGGGCGGACGAGCAGTACTTC,CASSPRQGADEQYF
TRBV6-1,TRBJ2-3,few,-,TGTGCCAGCAGACATTCCACAGATACGCAGTATTTT,CASRHSTDTQYF
TRBV27,TRBJ2-4,-,TRBD2,TGTGCCAGCAGTTCCGGGACTAGCCCCGGCTACGAGCAGTACTTT,CASSSGTSPGYEQYF
TRBV6-8,TRBJ2-1,-,-,TGTGCCAGCAGTTACTCGGAGGGCCGATCGTTGTTTGAGCAGTTCTTC,CASSYSEGRSLFEQFF
TRBV7-6,TRBJ2-1,medium-sized,TRBD2,TGTGCCAGCTCCACTAGCGGGGTTTACAATGAGCAGTTCTTC,CASSTSGVYNEQFF
TRBV6-1,TRBJ2-3,many,-,TGTGCCAGCACTTTGGCGCCCGCAGATACGCAGTATTTT,CASTLAPADTQYF
TRBV7-3,TRBJ2-1,-,TRBD1,TGTGCCAGCAGCTTCTGGGACAGTCACACTGAGCAGTTCTTC,CASSFWDSHTEQFF
TRBV28,TRBJ2-3,many,-,TGTGCCAGCAGTTTCCAACTCACAGATACGCAGTATTTT,CASSFQLTDTQYF
TRBV6-1,TRBJ1-2,few,-,TGTGCCAGCAGGGCCCCGGGCGAGTGGCTTAACTATGGCTACACCTTC,CASRAPGEWLNYGYTF
TRBV14,TRBJ2-6,many,-,TGTGCCAGCAGCCACAGTGGGCAGAACGTCCTGACTTTC,CASSHSGQNVLTF
TRBV5-8,TRBJ2-3,medium-sized,-,TGTGCCAGCAGCTTGGTGACAGCTACTATAGATACGCAGTATTTT,CASSLVTATIDTQYF
TRBV11-2,TRBJ2-6,-,-,-,CASSLVGDRFIRAVLRF
TRBV6-1,TRBJ2-7,many,-,TGTGCCAGCAACACGGAATCAAGCTCCTACGAGCAGTACTTC,CASNTESSSYEQYF
TRBV2,TRBJ1-2,-,-,TGTGCCAGCAGTGAAGCGTCAGGGAGCTATGGCTACACCTTC,CASSEASGSYGYTF
TRBV7-2,TRBJ2-1,-,TRBD2,TGTGCCAGCAGCCAGACTAGCGGGCCCATGGATGAGCAGTTCTTC,CASSQTSGPMDEQFF
TRBV28,TRBJ2-3,-,-,TGTGCCAGCAATCCCACGGACACAGATACGCAGTATTTT,CASNPTDTDTQYF
TRBV28,TRBJ1-5,many,TRBD1,TGTGCCAGCAGACCACAGGGGCTGGGCAATCAGCCCCAGCATTTT,CASRPQGLGNQPQHF
TRBV7-9,TRBJ2-5,-,-,TGTGCCAGCAGCTCTGGACTGGTGGGGGAGACCCAGTACTTC,CASSSGLVGETQYF
TRBV7-2,TRBJ2-7,-,TRBD2,TGTGCCAGCAGCTTAACTCTAGCGGGAGCTTACGAGCAGTACTTC,CASSLTLAGAYEQYF
TRBV2,TRBJ2-2,-,-,TGTGCCAGCAGTGAAAGGGCCAGAGAGAACACCGGGGAGCTGTTTTTT,CASSERARENTGELFF
TRBV7-2,TRBJ2-5,-,-,TGTGCCAGCAGCCCCCACCACCAAGAGACCCAGTACTTC,CASSPHHQETQYF
TRBV28,TRBJ1-2,-,-,TGTGCCAGCAGCCCCACCGGGACCCCGGGACTCTGGTATGGCTACACCTTC,CASSPTGTPGLWYGYTF
TRBV7-9,TRBJ1-6,many,TRBD1,TGTGCCAGCAGCGCACAGGGGGCGGATAATTCACCCCTCCACTTT,CASSAQGADNSPLHF
TRBV7-2,TRBJ2-5,-,-,TGTGCCAGCACCCAAAGTAGAGGCCAAGAGACCCAGTACTTC,CASTQSRGQETQYF